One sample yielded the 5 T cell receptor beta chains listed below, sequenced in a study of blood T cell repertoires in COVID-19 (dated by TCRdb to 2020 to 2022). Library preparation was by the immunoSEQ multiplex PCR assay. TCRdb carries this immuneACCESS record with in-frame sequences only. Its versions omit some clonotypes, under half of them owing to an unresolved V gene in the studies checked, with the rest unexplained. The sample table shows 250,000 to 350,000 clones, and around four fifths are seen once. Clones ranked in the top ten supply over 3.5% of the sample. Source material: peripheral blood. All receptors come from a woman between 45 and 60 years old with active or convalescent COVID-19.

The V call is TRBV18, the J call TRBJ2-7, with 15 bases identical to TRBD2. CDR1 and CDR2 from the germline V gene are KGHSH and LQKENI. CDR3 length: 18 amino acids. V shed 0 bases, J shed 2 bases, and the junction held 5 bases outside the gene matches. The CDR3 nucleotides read TGTGCCAGCTCACCACCGGGACTAGCGGGAGGATCGACCTACGAGCAGTACTTC. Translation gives CASSPPGLAGGSTYEQYF. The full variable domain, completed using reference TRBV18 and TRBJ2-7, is NAGVMQNPRHLVRRRGQEARLRCSPMKGHSHVYWYRQLPEEGLKFMVYLQKENIIDESGMPKERFSAEFPKEGPSILRIQQVVRGDSAAYFCASSPPGLAGGSTYEQYFGPGTRLTVT.

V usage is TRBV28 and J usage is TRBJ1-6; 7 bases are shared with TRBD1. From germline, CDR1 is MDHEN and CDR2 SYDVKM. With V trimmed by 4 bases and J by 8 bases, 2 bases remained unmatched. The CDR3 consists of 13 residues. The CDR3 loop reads CASSYRGHSPLHF. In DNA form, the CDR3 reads TGTGCCAGCAGTTACAGGGGACATTCACCCCTCCACTTT.

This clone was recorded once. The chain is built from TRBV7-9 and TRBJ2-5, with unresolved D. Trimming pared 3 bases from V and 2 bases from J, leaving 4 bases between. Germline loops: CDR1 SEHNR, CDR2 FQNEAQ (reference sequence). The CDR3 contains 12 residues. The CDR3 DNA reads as TGTGCCAGCAGCTTTCGTCAAGAGACCCAGTACTTC. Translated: CASSFRQETQYF.

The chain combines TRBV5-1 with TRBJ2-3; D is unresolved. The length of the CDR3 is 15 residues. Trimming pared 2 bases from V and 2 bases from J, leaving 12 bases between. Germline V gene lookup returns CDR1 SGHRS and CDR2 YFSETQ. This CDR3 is CASSLESRYTDTQYF. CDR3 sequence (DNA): TGCGCCAGCAGCTTAGAGTCCCGCTACACAGATACGCAGTATTTT.

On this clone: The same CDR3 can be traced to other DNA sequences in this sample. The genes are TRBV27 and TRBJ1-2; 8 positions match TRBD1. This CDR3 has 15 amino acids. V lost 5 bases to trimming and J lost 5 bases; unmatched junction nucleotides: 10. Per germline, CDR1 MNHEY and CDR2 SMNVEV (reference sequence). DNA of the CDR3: TGTGCCAGCAGTCTGGGGACAGGTGGTTCGTATGGCTACACCTTC. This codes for CASSLGTGGSYGYTF.